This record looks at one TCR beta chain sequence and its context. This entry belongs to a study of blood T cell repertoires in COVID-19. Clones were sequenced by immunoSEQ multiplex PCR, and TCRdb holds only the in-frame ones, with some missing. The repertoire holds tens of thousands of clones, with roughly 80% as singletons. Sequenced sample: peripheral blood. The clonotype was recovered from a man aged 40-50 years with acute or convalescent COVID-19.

CDR3 nucleotide sequence: TGTGCCAGTAGTAAGAGAATAGCGGGTGATACAGATACGCAGTATTTT. This codes for CASSKRIAGDTDTQYF. The V call is TRBV19, the J call TRBJ2-3; 7 bases are shared with TRBD2. The CDR3 runs to 16 residues. Germline CDR1 LNHDA, CDR2 SQIVND (reference sequence). The junction had 10 bases not matched to a gene; V was cut back by 4 bases and J by 3 bases.